Listed below are T cell receptor beta chains from one sample, sequenced in a study of T cell repertoires in cytomegalovirus infection. TCRdb ran MiXCR on the reads and lists one entry per CDR3 protein. The sample shows 630,000 or so distinct CDR3 sequences, roughly 24% of them seen only once. Sequencing input: CD8+ T cells from PBMCs. All receptors derive from a human donor in good health (CMV status not recorded). Some clones in this sample may be carry-over from other donors' samples. The CDR3 runs from the conserved cysteine through the conserved F or W. The D gene is left open where the match is weak. For some rows the clone size is stated as once, few or many, or as a class when expanded; others skip it.

v_gene	d_gene	abundance	j_gene	CDR3aa	CDR3nt
TRBV6-1	-	-	TRBJ1-4	CASSPQGYPNEKLFF	TGTGCCAGCAGTCCTCAGGGTTACCCTAATGAAAAACTGTTTTTT
TRBV5-6	-	few	TRBJ2-1	CASSSGDILFF	TGTGCCAGCAGCTCCGGGGACATTCTGTTCTTC
TRBV7-9	-	-	TRBJ1-1	CASSPRTANEAFF	TGTGCCAGCAGCCCGCGGACTGCCAATGAAGCTTTCTTT
TRBV4-1	-	-	TRBJ1-1	CASSQDLGTTEAFF	TGCGCCAGCAGCCAAGATCTAGGCACCACCGAAGCTTTCTTT
TRBV7-4	-	-	TRBJ2-7	CVSSSDTNSYEQYF	TGTGTCAGCAGCTCGGACACGAACTCCTACGAGCAGTACTTC
TRBV12-3/TRBV12-4	-	-	TRBJ1-6	CASTPLGVSPLHF	TGTGCCAGCACCCCACTCGGAGTTTCACCCCTCCACTTT
TRBV7-9	-	many	TRBJ1-1	CASSLGTSEAFF	TGTGCCAGCAGCTTAGGAACATCTGAAGCTTTCTTT
TRBV27	TRBD2	-	TRBJ2-2	CASSHFTSGVTGELFF	TGTGCCAGCAGTCACTTCACTAGCGGGGTCACCGGGGAGCTGTTTTTT
TRBV12-5	TRBD1	-	TRBJ1-1	CASVYRTGSEAFF	TGTGCTAGTGTCTACCGGACAGGATCTGAAGCTTTCTTT
TRBV6-2/TRBV6-3	TRBD2	-	TRBJ2-3	CASSYSNRAGVDTQYF	TGTGCCAGCAGTTACTCGAATAGAGCGGGGGTGGATACGCAGTATTTT
TRBV7-2	TRBD2	many	TRBJ2-1	CASSLNGVAGGRYEQFF	TGTGCCAGCAGCTTGAACGGGGTAGCGGGGGGGCGCTATGAGCAGTTCTTC
TRBV7-6	TRBD1	many	TRBJ1-2	CASGSGGYGYTF	TGTGCCAGCGGGTCAGGGGGCTATGGCTACACCTTC
TRBV6-5	TRBD1	-	TRBJ1-5	CAGYWGTGGNQPQHF	TGTGCCGGATACTGGGGGACAGGGGGCAATCAGCCCCAGCATTTT
TRBV12-3/TRBV12-4	TRBD1	-	TRBJ2-7	CASSGTGPGEQYF	TGTGCCAGCAGTGGGACAGGACCAGGCGAGCAGTACTTC
TRBV5-6	-	few	TRBJ1-1	CASSPSQGGVGKNTEAFF	TGTGCCAGCAGCCCCTCCCAGGGAGGGGTGGGGAAGAACACTGAAGCTTTCTTT
TRBV6-2/TRBV6-3	-	-	TRBJ1-1	CASSYSTGERTEAFF	TGTGCCAGCAGTTACTCGACCGGGGAGCGGACTGAAGCTTTCTTT
TRBV12-5	TRBD1	-	TRBJ1-1	CASGFGQGEEKEAFF	TGTGCTAGTGGTTTCGGACAGGGGGAGGAGAAGGAAGCTTTCTTT
TRBV7-9	-	few	TRBJ2-1	CASSPTRGSNNEQFF	TGTGCCAGCAGCCCTACTAGGGGGTCGAACAATGAGCAGTTCTTC
TRBV6-6	-	few	TRBJ2-5	CASSRRGEETQYF	TGTGCCAGCAGCAGGAGGGGGGAAGAGACCCAGTACTTC
TRBV6-6	TRBD1	-	TRBJ2-1	CASSPSQGAGSYNEQFF	TGTGCCAGCAGTCCCTCTCAGGGGGCCGGCTCCTACAATGAGCAGTTCTTC
TRBV7-9	-	once	TRBJ2-3	CAIPWHSTDTQYF	TGTGCCATCCCGTGGCACAGCACAGATACGCAGTATTTT
TRBV7-9	-	-	TRBJ1-6	CASSSTTNSPLHF	TGTGCCAGCAGCTCCACGACCAATTCACCCCTCCACTTT
TRBV7-6	TRBD2	many	TRBJ2-1	CATSGLAGSYNEQFF	TGTGCCACCTCGGGACTAGCGGGATCCTACAATGAGCAGTTCTTC
TRBV7-9	-	-	TRBJ2-1	CASSYREAPSYNEQFF	TGTGCCAGCAGCTACCGAGAGGCCCCTTCCTACAATGAGCAGTTCTTC
TRBV6-2/TRBV6-3	-	-	TRBJ1-1	CASSHQDWDTEAFF	TGTGCCAGCAGCCACCAGGATTGGGACACTGAAGCTTTCTTT
TRBV4-3	-	-	TRBJ1-2	CASSQGIRTAWVYGYTF	TGCGCCAGCAGCCAAGGAATTCGGACCGCCTGGGTCTATGGCTACACCTTC
TRBV5-6	TRBD2	few	TRBJ2-3	CASSGIAGFTDTQYF	TGTGCCAGCAGCGGAATAGCGGGGTTCACAGATACGCAGTATTTT
TRBV3-1	-	few	TRBJ2-7	CASSQEPRNEQYF	TGTGCCAGCAGCCAAGAACCACGAAACGAGCAGTACTTC
TRBV28	-	-	TRBJ2-3	CANSSTVSGASSTDTQYF	TGTGCCAACAGTTCTACCGTCAGTGGGGCCTCGAGCACAGATACGCAGTATTTT
TRBV7-6	-	-	TRBJ2-6	CASSQGGTEANVLTF	TGTGCCAGCAGCCAGGGGGGAACTGAGGCCAACGTCCTGACTTTC
TRBV7-6	TRBD1	once	TRBJ1-1	CASSYIQGTEAFF	TGTGCCAGCAGCTACATACAGGGGACTGAAGCTTTCTTT
TRBV28	-	many	TRBJ1-2	CASSLEGKDYGYTF	TGTGCCAGCAGTTTGGAAGGGAAGGACTATGGCTACACCTTC
TRBV7-3	-	-	TRBJ2-1	CASSLTPNNEQFF	TGTGCCAGCAGCTTAACCCCAAATAACGAGCAGTTCTTC
TRBV2	TRBD2	many	TRBJ2-1	CASSDGLVGEQFF	TGTGCCAGCAGTGACGGACTAGTTGGTGAGCAGTTCTTC
TRBV20-1	TRBD1	-	TRBJ2-1	CSARTVTGSDEQFF	TGCAGTGCTAGAACAGTGACAGGGAGCGATGAGCAGTTCTTC
TRBV7-9	-	-	TRBJ2-1	CASSHFHGPDLLTYNEQFF	TGTGCCAGCAGCCATTTTCACGGACCTGATCTTTTGACCTACAATGAGCAGTTCTTC
TRBV7-8	-	many	TRBJ1-1	CASSLVTGGTEAFF	TGTGCCAGCAGCTTAGTGACAGGAGGGACTGAAGCTTTCTTT
TRBV28	-	-	TRBJ2-3	CASSIPGARDTQYF	TGTGCCAGCAGTATCCCCGGGGCCCGGGATACGCAGTATTTT
TRBV15	-	few	TRBJ1-2	CATSRVGTYNYGYTF	TGTGCCACCAGCAGAGTGGGAACTTATAACTATGGCTACACCTTC
TRBV29-1	-	few	TRBJ2-2	CSVEGENTGELFF	TGCAGCGTTGAGGGGGAAAACACCGGGGAGCTGTTTTTT
TRBV20-1	-	-	TRBJ2-7	CSARDHSGRSYEQYF	TGCAGTGCTAGAGACCATAGCGGCCGCTCCTACGAGCAGTACTTC
TRBV28	TRBD1	-	TRBJ2-1	CASSPRTGWDNEQFF	TGTGCCAGCAGCCCCCGGACAGGGTGGGACAATGAGCAGTTCTTC
TRBV2	-	few	TRBJ2-6	CASSEEATSGANVLTF	TGTGCCAGCAGTGAAGAGGCAACCTCTGGGGCCAACGTCCTGACTTTC
TRBV6-5	TRBD2	many	TRBJ2-2	CASRIGLAGGNTGELFF	TGTGCCAGCAGAATCGGACTAGCGGGGGGTAACACCGGGGAGCTGTTTTTT
TRBV27	-	-	TRBJ2-7	CASGGDEQYF	TGTGCCAGCGGGGGCGACGAGCAGTACTTC
TRBV11-2	TRBD2	-	TRBJ2-3	CASSLETSGGASTQYF	TGTGCCAGCAGCTTAGAGACTAGCGGGGGGGCCAGTACGCAGTATTTT
TRBV28	-	-	TRBJ1-3	CVSNRGRGSGNTIYF	TGTGTCAGCAATCGGGGCCGAGGCTCTGGAAACACCATATATTTT
TRBV13	TRBD2	-	TRBJ2-2	CASSFGLAGTGELFF	TGTGCCAGCAGCTTCGGACTAGCAGGGACCGGGGAGCTGTTTTTT
TRBV20-1	-	-	TRBJ1-1	CSAPDGTEAFF	TGCAGTGCTCCGGATGGAACTGAAGCTTTCTTT
TRBV29-1	TRBD2	few	TRBJ2-2	CSVDGRGGKIGELFF	TGCAGCGTTGATGGGCGGGGGGGGAAAATCGGGGAGCTGTTTTTT